A single sample gave rise to the 26 T cell receptor beta chains below, sequenced in a study of blood T cells in healthy people across ages. PCR was performed a second time for about 7 to 12 cycles using a sample-barcoded 5' primer and a J-beta primer mix. TCRdb reprocessed the 5' RACE reads via MiXCR and lists one record per CDR3 protein. The data show approximately 940,000 distinct CDR3 sequences, roughly 52% seen once. The source material was blood. The receptor source for this set is a man aged 25 to 40 in good health.

Regarding this clonotype: One end of the junction fails to match germline, which may point to a read error. The chain joins TRBV4-1 to TRBJ1-2; TRBD1 matches at 7 bases. This CDR3 is built from 15 residues. Germline V gene data show CDR1 as MGHRA and CDR2 as YSYEKL. The CDR3 loop reads CASSQVAGGDYGCTF. CDR3 DNA: TGCGCCAGCAGCCAAGTTGCAGGGGGTGACTATGGCTGCACCTTC.

The V gene is TRBV4-3, the J gene TRBJ2-2, with 11 bases that match TRBD1. Trimming cost V 4 bases and J 6 bases; bases outside gene matches: 4. Germline loops: CDR1 LGHNA, CDR2 YSLEER. This CDR3 has 15 residues. The CDR3 spells CASSLGTGGAGELFF. For the CDR3, the DNA is TGCGCCAGCAGCCTAGGGACAGGGGGTGCCGGGGAGCTGTTTTTT.

This clonotype turned up a few times. This chain uses TRBV11-3 with TRBJ2-5, with D unclear. With 5 bases removed from V and 5 bases from J, the gap between germline ends came to 18 bases. The germline V gene encodes CDR1 SGHNT and CDR2 YENEEA. The CDR3 spans 15 residues. The CDR3: CASSQKRPVGETQYF. The DNA of the CDR3 is TGTGCCAGCAGCCAAAAACGGCCGGTCGGTGAGACCCAGTACTTC.

V gene TRBV20-1 combines with J gene TRBJ2-1, with TRBD2 identical over 12 bases. Germline loops: CDR1 DFQATT, CDR2 SNEGSKA (reference sequence). The V segment lost 5 bases and the J segment 3 bases; nucleotides outside the gene matches: 2. The CDR3 spans 14 residues. CDR3 region: CSALLAGGYNEQFF. In nucleotides, the CDR3 is TGCAGTGCTCTACTAGCGGGGGGCTACAATGAGCAGTTCTTC.

This clonotype was observed a handful of times. The CDR3 sequence: CASSSTTQTRDEAFF. In nucleotides, the CDR3 is TGTGCCAGCAGCTCGACTACACAAACGAGAGATGAAGCTTTCTTT. The chain combines TRBV7-2 with TRBJ1-1; D not resolved. The V end lost 4 bases, the J end lost 7 bases, and 19 bases lay between the germline ends. Germline V CDR1 and CDR2: SGHTA, FQGNSA. CDR3 length: 15 amino acids. Complete variable domain (other parts from reference TRBV7-2 and TRBJ1-1): GAGVSQSPSNKVTEKGKDVELRCDPISGHTALYWYRQSLGQGLEFLIYFQGNSAPDKSGLPSDRFSAERTGGSVSTLTIQRTQQEDSAVYLCASSSTTQTRDEAFFGQGTRLTVV.

The V gene is TRBV13, the J gene TRBJ2-5, with a tentative D call TRBD2 (6 bases). Germline CDR1 is PRHDT and CDR2 is FYEKMQ (reference sequence). V dropped 6 bases and J dropped 4 bases, with 21 bases sitting between them. The length of the CDR3 is 16 residues. The CDR3 loop is CASSRGSAGIGETQYF. The CDR3 DNA sequence: TGTGCCAGCAGTCGTGGAAGTGCGGGGATAGGAGAGACCCAGTACTTC.

The rearrangement links TRBV21-1 to TRBJ1-3. TRBV21-1 is classified as a pseudogene. The CDR3 loop spans 15 amino acids. In nucleotides, the CDR3 is TGTGCCAGCAGCAACGCCGGCTCTTCTGGAAACACCATATATTTT. It yields the protein CASSNAGSSGNTIYF.

The V and J genes are TRBV6-1 and TRBJ2-5; 7 bases are shared with TRBD1. Germline values: CDR1 MNHNS, CDR2 SASEGT. The CDR3 contains 16 residues. Trimming at V came to 3 bases and at J to 2 bases, leaving 9 bases not matched to a gene. CDR3 in DNA: TGTGCCAGCAGTGATACCAAGAGGACAGGTCAAGAGACCCAGTACTTC. Translated: CASSDTKRTGQETQYF.

The chain combines TRBV12-3 or TRBV12-4 with TRBJ1-5, with 7 nucleotides matching TRBD1. CDR3 size: 12 residues. V was clipped by 8 bases and J by 5 bases; unmatched bases: 3. The CDR3 protein is CASSGGDQPQHF. The CDR3 DNA reads as TGTGCCAGCTCAGGGGGGGATCAGCCCCAGCATTTT.

The chain links TRBV28 to TRBJ2-6; D uncertain. With 3 bases removed from V and 4 bases from J, the gap between germline ends came to 7 bases. Germline CDR1 reads MDHEN; CDR2 reads SYDVKM. CDR3 length: 14 amino acids. The CDR3 reads CASSFKGGANVLTF. The CDR3 DNA follows: TGTGCCAGCAGTTTCAAGGGCGGGGCCAACGTCCTGACTTTC.

The V call is TRBV24-1, the J call TRBJ2-3; a weak D match, TRBD2 (6 bases). The V end was cut by 4 bases, the J end by 3 bases, with 13 bases between. The length of the CDR3 is 15 residues. Germline CDR1 reads KGHDR; CDR2 reads SFDVKD. The CDR3 spells CATSEPGLNTDTQYF. The CDR3 DNA is TGTGCCACCAGTGAGCCGGGACTCAATACAGATACGCAGTATTTT.

Written as DNA, the CDR3 is TGTGCCAGCAGCAACCCCGGCGCAGGTGGCTATGGCTACACCTTC. This codes for CASSNPGAGGYGYTF. The chain has TRBV28 and TRBJ1-2; D not certain. CDR3 size: 15 residues. Trimming pared 6 bases from V and 4 bases from J, leaving 18 bases between. CDR1 is MDHEN, CDR2 SYDVKM, per germline.

Points on this clonotype: This may arise from a read error, as a much more abundant clone is one base away. The chain has TRBV12-3 or TRBV12-4 and TRBJ2-7, with 7 nucleotides matching TRBD1. The J segment lost 7 bases and the V segment lost 4 bases, leaving 10 bases of the junction unmatched. CDR3 length: 14 amino acids. The CDR3 loop reads CASSSTTGYNEQYF. Written as DNA, the CDR3 is TGTGCCAGCAGTTCAACGACAGGGTACAATGAGCAGTACTTC.

This sequence joins TRBV2 and TRBJ2-3, with 8 bases that match TRBD2. Trimming cost V 2 bases and J 2 bases; bases outside gene matches: 6. The CDR3 is made up of 16 amino acids. CDR1 is SNHLY and CDR2 is FYNNEI in the germline V gene. The CDR3 sequence: CASSETPRGVTDTQYF. Here the CDR3 DNA reads TGTGCCAGCAGTGAAACCCCGCGGGGGGTCACAGATACGCAGTATTTT. The full variable domain, with the rest looked up from reference TRBV2 and TRBJ2-3, is EPEVTQTPSHQVTQMGQEVILRCVPISNHLYFYWYRQILGQKVEFLVSFYNNEISEKSEIFDDQFSVERPDGSNFTLKIRSTKLEDSAMYFCASSETPRGVTDTQYFGPGTRLTVL.

This clonotype was counted a few times. The rearrangement links TRBV7-2 to TRBJ2-4; D possibly corresponds to TRBD1 (6 bases). This CDR3 has 14 residues. Germline assignment: CDR1 SGHTA and CDR2 FQGNSA. Trimming left V 1 base short and J 9 bases short, with 13 bases between. This chain's CDR3 is CASSLEQGLRIQYF. CDR3 DNA: TGTGCCAGCAGCTTAGAGCAGGGGTTACGCATTCAGTACTTC.

This clonotype appeared a few times. The genes are TRBV7-8 and TRBJ1-2; 8 bases match TRBD1. Germline V gene sequence: CDR1 SGHVS, CDR2 FQNEAQ. J was trimmed by 5 bases and V by 1 base; bases with no gene match: 3. The CDR3 totals 14 residues. CDR3 amino acids: CASSLDNRGYGYTF. CDR3 coding DNA: TGTGCCAGCAGCTTAGATAACAGGGGGTATGGCTACACCTTC.

This chain uses TRBV20-1 with TRBJ2-7; D call uncertain. Germline-derived CDR1 and CDR2 are DFQATT and SNEGSKA (reference sequence). V was pared by 1 base and J by 5 bases, with 9 bases between. The CDR3 contains 12 residues. CDR3: CSARGYRDEQYF. The CDR3 region has the DNA TGCAGTGCTAGAGGGTACCGGGACGAGCAGTACTTC.

This clonotype was seen a handful of times. This chain links TRBV29-1 with TRBJ2-5; TRBD2 matches 8 bases. V was clipped by 5 bases and J by 4 bases; unmatched bases: 6. CDR3 length: 13 amino acids. The V gene's germline CDR1 is SQVTM and CDR2 ANQGSEA. As DNA, the CDR3 is TGCAGCGTTCAAAGGGCGGGGGGAGAGACCCAGTACTTC. Translated: CSVQRAGGETQYF.

This chain connects TRBV28 to TRBJ1-5; D uncertain. CDR1 is MDHEN and CDR2 is SYDVKM in the germline V gene. CDR3 length: 14 residues. Trimming took off 5 bases at V and 0 bases at J, with 8 bases between the two ends. CDR3 DNA sequence: TGTGCCAGCAGTACCAGTTATAGCAATCAGCCCCAGCATTTT. Its translation: CASSTSYSNQPQHF.

This rearrangement joins TRBV7-2 to TRBJ2-3, with TRBD2 matching over 7 bases. The germline CDR1 and CDR2 sequences are SGHTA and FQGNSA. The CDR3 runs 16 residues. The V and J ends lost 5 bases and 2 bases, in that order; junction bases with no gene match: 10. CDR3 in DNA: TGTGCCAGCAGCCCACATACGCGGGGGAACACAGATACGCAGTATTTT. Translating it yields CASSPHTRGNTDTQYF.

A word on this clonotype: Given a much more abundant clone one base away, this may be a read error. V and J are TRBV6-5 and TRBJ2-3; 9 positions agree with TRBD2. The V gene's germline CDR1 is MNHEY and CDR2 SVGAGI. This CDR3 is 15 amino acids long. The CDR3 is CAGRILAGSTDTQYF. Here the CDR3 DNA reads TGTGCCGGCAGAATCCTAGCGGGGAGCACAGATACGCAGTATTTT.

The genes are TRBV24-1 and TRBJ2-5; TRBD2 is a possible D gene (5 bases). V was pared by 3 bases and J by 5 bases, with 21 bases between. The CDR3 has 17 amino acids. Germline V lookup: CDR1 KGHDR, CDR2 SFDVKD. In DNA form, the CDR3 reads TGTGCCACCAGTGATCCCCCGGCAGCGGCTCTCTCGGAGACCCAGTACTTC. Residues: CATSDPPAAALSETQYF.

The chain couples TRBV6-1 to TRBJ1-1; D might be TRBD1 (6 bases). Trimming took off 5 bases at V and 6 bases at J, with 25 bases between the two ends. Germline values: CDR1 MNHNS, CDR2 SASEGT. The CDR3 extends over 17 amino acids. The CDR3: CASSKGDGGWRPAEAFF. For the CDR3, the DNA is TGTGCCAGCAGTAAGGGGGACGGGGGATGGCGACCCGCTGAAGCTTTCTTT.

This clonotype has a single count. The V and J genes are TRBV5-6 and TRBJ2-5; D may be TRBD2 (5 bases). From germline, CDR1 is SGHDT and CDR2 YYEEEE. The V end lost 0 bases, the J end lost 6 bases, and 18 bases lay between the germline ends. CDR3 length: 16 amino acids. The CDR3 DNA follows: TGTGCCAGCAGCTTGGGAGGGTCTAGCATTCGGAAGACCCAGTACTTC. It codes for CASSLGGSSIRKTQYF.

The gene calls are TRBV20-1 and TRBJ2-1, with 8 bases aligning to TRBD2. This CDR3 has 15 amino acids. Trimming removed 0 bases from V and 7 bases from J; junction bases left unmatched: 8. The germline gives CDR1 DFQATT, CDR2 SNEGSKA (reference sequence). The CDR3 bases are TGCAGTGCTAGAGATATAGCGGGGATACCAAATGAGCAGTTCTTC. It is translated as CSARDIAGIPNEQFF.

The chain uses TRBV20-1 and TRBJ2-3; D is uncertain. The V end lost 0 bases, the J end lost 2 bases, and 15 bases lay between the germline ends. Germline V gene lookup returns CDR1 DFQATT and CDR2 SNEGSKA (reference sequence). This CDR3 is 16 amino acids long. The CDR3 here is CSARDPRKGFTDTQYF. CDR3 sequence (DNA): TGCAGTGCTAGAGATCCGCGCAAGGGATTCACAGATACGCAGTATTTT.